This TCR beta chain was recorded in a study of blood T cell repertoires in COVID-19. Study as a whole: The United States, Italy and Spain were the sources of the acute and convalescent COVID-19 samples.

All enrollees were about 18 to 95 years old and from under 25 US areas. Donors were grouped by their self-reported clinical history. Looked up from germline, CDR1 is LGHDT and CDR2 is YNNKEL (reference sequence). V lost 6 bases to trimming and J lost 5 bases, with 17 bases between them. CDR3 length: 15 residues. Source study methods: Nucleated cell counts were estimated from reference gene primer amplification. Sequenced by immunoSEQ multiplex PCR; TCRdb stores in-frame clones only, minus some. For V, J and clone size, that table is used; D and trimming come from the DNA. This sample yields a few hundred thousand clones, of which approximately 92% are seen a single time; over 3% belongs to the top ten.

The chain joins TRBV3-1 (or the pseudogene TRBV3-2) to TRBJ1-5, with D possibly being TRBD1 (6 bases). The receptor's source is a woman between 18 and 29 years old in a cohort exposed to, infected with or recovered from COVID-19 (not recorded which). The sample consisted of PBMCs or T cells enriched from blood (not recorded which). CDR3 in DNA: TGTGCCAGCAGTCCAACAACAGGGTTGTATCAGCCCCAGCATTTT. It encodes CASSPTTGLYQPQHF.